Sequencing of this T cell receptor beta chain was carried out in a study of human thymus T cells. Study-wide points: Thymic as well as blood repertoires seemed to favor certain V and J genes unevenly. Related work found strong thymic repertoire overlap between unrelated individuals.

On this clone itself: Antigen: not known. Sequence at one end of the junction differs from germline and may be a read error.

Thymus specimens were resections from corrective heart surgery. Finnish infants who were healthy and having corrective surgery for congenital heart defects made up the donors. From germline, CDR1 is WNHNN and CDR2 SYGVQD (reference sequence). CDR3 length: 14 residues. Clones were read by immunoSEQ multiplex PCR, and TCRdb kept only the in-frame ones, dropping some. The sample holds about 130,000 clones, around 96% seen once. The rearrangement uses TRBV10-1 and TRBJ1-6; possibly TRBD1 for D (6 bases). The sequence was obtained from a boy under two years old with a congenital heart defect but otherwise immunologically healthy. Material for sequencing was thymus tissue. The CDR3: CASSESQGNSPLHF. The DNA for the CDR3 is TGCGCCAGCAGTGAGTCCCAGGGGAATTCTCCCCTCCACTTT.